A selection of T cell receptor beta chains follows, all from one sample in a study of T-cell reconstitution after alpha-beta-depleted transplantation in children. TCRdb reprocessed the PCR reads via MiXCR and lists one record per CDR3 protein. The data show roughly 590,000 distinct CDR3 sequences, over 15% seen once. Sequenced here: PBMCs from the stem cell graft donor, sampled from the stem cell graft. The origin of the receptors is a human donor who donated a stem cell graft to a child with acute myeloid leukemia. Each CDR3 is given with its conserved first and last residue. The D gene is left open where the match is weak. Some rows mark clone size as missing; the rest say once, few, many or name a class of expanded clone.

. | TRBD2 | TRBJ2-5 | TRBV15 | TGTGCCACCAGCAGTGACGGCCGACTAGCGGGGGGGATGAGAGAGACCCAGTACTTC | CATSSDGRLAGGMRETQYF
. | . | TRBJ2-1 | TRBV7-9 | TGTGCCAGCAGCTTATTAGGACCGACCAACTACAATGAGCAGTTCTTC | CASSLLGPTNYNEQFF
many | . | TRBJ2-3 | TRBV5-1 | TGCGCCAGCAGCTTGGTTGCATCCTCCGGGACGGCAGGCACAGATACGCAGTATTTT | CASSLVASSGTAGTDTQYF
few | . | TRBJ2-1 | TRBV6-5 | TGTGCCAGCAGTTACTCGGTCAGGGTGACCTACAATGAGCAGTTCTTC | CASSYSVRVTYNEQFF
many | . | TRBJ1-6 | TRBV20-1 | TGCAGTGCTAGTTCGCCAGGGCGGGAGAATTCACCCCTCCACTTT | CSASSPGRENSPLHF
many | TRBD1 | TRBJ2-5 | TRBV20-1 | TGCAGTAAACCGGGACAGCGGTCAGAGACCCAGTACTTC | CSKPGQRSETQYF
many | . | TRBJ2-2 | TRBV20-1 | TGCAGTGCTACGAAGGAGGACACCGGGGAGCTGTTTTTT | CSATKEDTGELFF
many | . | TRBJ2-7 | TRBV5-1 | TGCGCCAGCAGCGTATCAGGGGTAGACGAGCAGTACTTC | CASSVSGVDEQYF
many | TRBD1 | TRBJ1-2 | TRBV12-3/TRBV12-4 | TGTGCCAGCAGTGATTTCCGGACAGGCGCGGGCACCTTC | CASSDFRTGAGTF
many | . | TRBJ2-4 | TRBV7-2 | TGTGCCTCCCGGGCAGAAAACATTCAGTACTTC | CASRAENIQYF
many | . | TRBJ1-6 | TRBV30 | TGTGCCTGGAGTCGTAGTAATTCACCCCTCCACTTT | CAWSRSNSPLHF
many | . | TRBJ2-7 | TRBV20-1 | TGCAGTGCTAGAGATCACCGGGGGATCTCCTACGAGCAGTACTTC | CSARDHRGISYEQYF
many | . | TRBJ1-1 | TRBV5-1 | TGCGCCAGCAGCTTCCAGGGCAGCACTGAAGCTTTCTTT | CASSFQGSTEAFF
few | . | TRBJ2-1 | TRBV7-9 | TGTGCCAGCAGCCCTGGGCTTGATAGGACCGAGCAGTTCTTC | CASSPGLDRTEQFF
few | . | TRBJ2-7 | TRBV7-9 | TGTGCCAGCAGCTTCCTCATCGACGAGCAGTACTTC | CASSFLIDEQYF
many | TRBD2 | TRBJ2-1 | TRBV20-1 | TGCAGTGCGTCTTCGGGACTAGCGGGGGGCCACAATGAGCAGTTCTTC | CSASSGLAGGHNEQFF
. | . | TRBJ1-5 | TRBV12-3/TRBV12-4 | TGTGCCAGCAGTTTTGGCTCTGGCCGGAGCAATCAGCCCCAGCATTTT | CASSFGSGRSNQPQHF
few | . | TRBJ1-2 | TRBV9 | TGTGCCAGCAGCGTCGGGACCGCAACTAACTATGGCTACACCTTC | CASSVGTATNYGYTF
few | TRBD1 | TRBJ2-1 | TRBV7-2 | TGTGCCAGCAGCTTCCGGACAGGGGGCTCGAGTGAGCAGTTCTTC | CASSFRTGGSSEQFF
many | . | TRBJ2-1 | TRBV12-3/TRBV12-4 | TGTGCCAGCAGCCTTAACCCTTCGTGGGAGCAGTTCTTC | CASSLNPSWEQFF
many | . | TRBJ2-5 | TRBV25-1 | TGTGCCAGCAGTGGGCTGGAGACCCAGTACTTC | CASSGLETQYF
few | . | TRBJ1-2 | TRBV4-3 | TGCGCCAGCAGCCAGGGCGGACAGCCACTAGCTAACTATGGCTACACCTTC | CASSQGGQPLANYGYTF
few | . | TRBJ2-1 | TRBV30 | TGTGCCTGCTCCCTGAACCATGAGCAGTTCTTC | CACSLNHEQFF
few | . | TRBJ2-1 | TRBV23-1 | TGCGCCAGCAGTCAATGCCGGGACAATGAGCAGTTCTTC | CASSQCRDNEQFF
many | TRBD2 | TRBJ2-1 | TRBV6-1 | TGTGCCAGCACGCTGCTAGCGGGGGACAATTACAATGAGCAGTTCTTC | CASTLLAGDNYNEQFF
. | TRBD1 | TRBJ2-2 | TRBV5-1 | TGCGCCAGCAGCTTGGTGGACAGGGGTAACGCCGGGGAGCTGTTTTTT | CASSLVDRGNAGELFF
many | . | TRBJ2-2 | TRBV20-1 | TGCAGTGCTAGAGACAGGAGGGGGCTGTTTTTT | CSARDRRGLFF
few | . | TRBJ2-7 | TRBV7-2 | TGTGCCAGCAGCAACCGCGACCTGGGGCCGCTCCGAAGCGAGCAGTACTTC | CASSNRDLGPLRSEQYF
many | . | TRBJ2-5 | TRBV12-3/TRBV12-4 | TGTGCCAGCAGTGCCCGACTAGTCAAAGGTCCGTACTTC | CASSARLVKGPYF
. | . | TRBJ2-3 | TRBV5-1 | TGCGCCAGCAGCTTGGGGGACAATTCGGATACGCAGTATTTT | CASSLGDNSDTQYF
many | . | TRBJ2-6 | TRBV27 | TGTGCCAGCAGCCGACGTGGGGCCAACGTCCTGACTTTC | CASSRRGANVLTF
few | . | TRBJ1-1 | TRBV6-5 | TGTGCCAGCAGTTGGTCACCCCTCGGGAACACTGAAGCTTTCTTT | CASSWSPLGNTEAFF
many | TRBD1 | TRBJ1-5 | TRBV20-1 | TGCAGTGCTATACCTTCCTGGACAGGGGGCAGCAATCAGCCCCAGCATTTT | CSAIPSWTGGSNQPQHF
few | . | TRBJ1-4 | TRBV20-1 | TGCAGTGCTAGACAGTACCCGAGGACTAATGAAAAACTGTTTTTT | CSARQYPRTNEKLFF